The T cell receptor beta chain under discussion was sequenced for a study of cytomegalovirus exposure and HLA in healthy donors. Overall study: The early release's HLA-typed donors yielded 80 million to 95 million unique TCRs. Findings and limits, study-wide: Cytomegalovirus status was reportedly diagnosed by the classifier with high sensitivity and specificity. The listing of 150 or so TCR beta chains classed them as cytomegalovirus-associated. As a later analysis revealed, the rate of TCR association differed by HLA locus, with DRB1 most and HLA-C fewest.

The PCR employed 60 Vbeta primers together with 13 Jbeta primers. Profiling relied on immunoSEQ multiplex PCR, and the TCRdb table lists in-frame clones only, not all of them. The repertoire holds 160,000 or so clones, about three quarters seen once, with almost 6.5% in the top ten. Germline V lookup: CDR1 SGHDT, CDR2 YYEEEE. CDR3 length: 16 amino acids. The trim removed 6 bases at V and 3 bases at J, leaving 13 bases unmatched. Concerning this clone itself: Its target is not known.

The rearrangement links TRBV5-6 to TRBJ1-1; 8 bases map to TRBD1. The sequence derives from a middle-aged man in good health and CMV-seropositive. What was sequenced was PBMCs. The CDR3 nucleotides read TGTGCCAGCAAGTACGGACAGGGTTCACTGGACACTGAAGCTTTCTTT. This translates into CASKYGQGSLDTEAFF.